This T cell receptor beta chain was identified during a study of T cells after posttransplantation cyclophosphamide. Clones were read by immunoSEQ multiplex PCR, and TCRdb kept only the in-frame ones, dropping some. The data hold 30,000 or so clones, with approximately 90% observed a single time. The naive gate required viable CD3+CD4+ or CD3+CD8+ cells with CCR7+CD45RA+CD45RO-CD95-CD27+CD28+ phenotype. There are a few counts of this clone. Germline CDR1 and CDR2: LGHNA and YSLEER. Germline trimming cut 4 bases from V and 3 bases from J; bases unmatched to any gene: 2. The CDR3 has 13 residues. The clonotype was recovered from a woman in her sixties in good health, CMV-negative, and a related stem cell transplant donor. Sequences were obtained from naive CD4+ T cells sorted from PBMCs. The rearrangement joins TRBV4-3 to TRBJ2-7; 8 bases are shared with TRBD1. The CDR3 DNA follows: TGCGCCAGCAGCCTGGACAGGGACTACGAGCAGTACTTC. This translates into CASSLDRDYEQYF.